A selection of T cell receptor beta chains follows, all from one sample in a study of radiotherapy plus CTLA-4 blockade in lung cancer. The assay was immunoSEQ multiplex PCR, and TCRdb's table has in-frame clones only and misses some. Of fewer than 95,000 clones in the sample, roughly four fifths were seen once. The sample was peripheral blood, taken from a patient treated with radiotherapy plus ipilimumab. The source of these receptors is a human donor with non-small cell lung cancer who had stable disease on radiotherapy plus ipilimumab. Each CDR3 is given with its conserved first and last residue. The order of the fields is D gene, clone size, V gene, CDR3 length, J gene, CDR3 protein, CDR3 DNA. The D gene is left open where the match is weak. Some rows have no size entry. The others give once, few or many, or a class for an expanded clone.

d_call: .
clone_size: .
v_call: TRBV5-1
cdr3_length: 14
j_call: TRBJ1-6
cdr3_aa: CASSFGGTNSPLHF
cdr3_nt: TGCGCCAGCAGCTTTGGGGGGACCAATTCACCCCTCCACTTT

d_call: .
clone_size: .
v_call: TRBV18
cdr3_length: 17
j_call: TRBJ2-3
cdr3_aa: CASSPKGARQSTDTQYF
cdr3_nt: TGTGCCAGCTCACCCAAGGGAGCCAGACAAAGCACAGATACGCAGTATTTT

d_call: TRBD2
clone_size: .
v_call: TRBV9
cdr3_length: 14
j_call: TRBJ2-3
cdr3_aa: CASSARLAPDTQYF
cdr3_nt: TGTGCCAGCAGCGCGCGACTAGCACCAGATACGCAGTATTTT

d_call: .
clone_size: .
v_call: TRBV6-5
cdr3_length: 15
j_call: TRBJ2-1
cdr3_aa: CASSYSKGRYNEQFF
cdr3_nt: TGTGCCAGCAGTTACTCGAAGGGCAGATACAATGAGCAGTTCTTC

d_call: .
clone_size: .
v_call: TRBV5-4
cdr3_length: 14
j_call: TRBJ1-1
cdr3_aa: CASSLKVSNTEAFF
cdr3_nt: TGTGCCAGCAGCTTAAAAGTTTCGAACACTGAAGCTTTCTTT

d_call: TRBD2
clone_size: .
v_call: TRBV7-9
cdr3_length: 15
j_call: TRBJ2-7
cdr3_aa: CASSLTSGATYEQYF
cdr3_nt: TGTGCCAGCAGTTTAACTAGCGGGGCCACCTACGAGCAGTACTTC

d_call: TRBD2
clone_size: .
v_call: TRBV10-1
cdr3_length: 18
j_call: TRBJ2-7
cdr3_aa: CASSDPGTSGGPRREQYF
cdr3_nt: TGCGCCAGCAGTGACCCCGGGACTAGCGGGGGCCCCCGGAGGGAGCAGTACTTC

d_call: .
clone_size: few
v_call: TRBV23-1
cdr3_length: 14
j_call: TRBJ2-7
cdr3_aa: CASSLSGESNEQYF
cdr3_nt: TGCGCCAGCAGTCTTTCAGGGGAGTCGAACGAGCAGTACTTC

d_call: .
clone_size: .
v_call: TRBV10-2
cdr3_length: 16
j_call: TRBJ1-2
cdr3_aa: CASTRGLTTIYSGYTF
cdr3_nt: TGCGCCAGCACCCGAGGGTTAACTACTATCTATTCTGGCTACACCTTC

d_call: .
clone_size: .
v_call: TRBV6-1
cdr3_length: 13
j_call: TRBJ1-6
cdr3_aa: CAISDNYNSPLHF
cdr3_nt: TGTGCCATTTCGGACAATTATAATTCACCCCTCCACTTT

d_call: TRBD2
clone_size: .
v_call: TRBV18
cdr3_length: 18
j_call: TRBJ2-7
cdr3_aa: CASSAGGTSVFFSYEQYF
cdr3_nt: TGTGCCAGCTCTGCGGGGGGGACTAGCGTTTTTTTCTCCTACGAGCAGTACTTC

d_call: .
clone_size: .
v_call: TRBV7-9
cdr3_length: 17
j_call: TRBJ1-6
cdr3_aa: CASSFPPRDPSNSPLHF
cdr3_nt: TGTGCCAGCAGCTTCCCCCCCCGGGACCCGTCTAATTCACCCCTCCACTTT

d_call: TRBD2
clone_size: .
v_call: TRBV9
cdr3_length: 16
j_call: TRBJ2-1
cdr3_aa: CASSVAASSGYNEQFF
cdr3_nt: TGTGCCAGCAGCGTAGCTGCGTCTAGCGGCTACAATGAGCAGTTCTTC

d_call: .
clone_size: .
v_call: TRBV5-4
cdr3_length: 13
j_call: TRBJ1-1
cdr3_aa: CASSPGGNTEAFF
cdr3_nt: TGTGCCAGCAGCCCGGGGGGGAACACTGAAGCTTTCTTT

d_call: TRBD2
clone_size: few
v_call: TRBV7-6
cdr3_length: 14
j_call: TRBJ2-7
cdr3_aa: CASSLGVSPGGQYF
cdr3_nt: TGTGCCAGCAGCTTAGGGGTCTCACCGGGAGGGCAGTACTTC

d_call: .
clone_size: once
v_call: TRBV9
cdr3_length: 13
j_call: TRBJ2-1
cdr3_aa: CASSPNSYNEQFF
cdr3_nt: TGTGCCAGCAGCCCCAACTCCTACAATGAGCAGTTCTTC

d_call: .
clone_size: .
v_call: TRBV5-1
cdr3_length: 18
j_call: TRBJ1-5
cdr3_aa: CASSPGTKMGLRNQPQHF
cdr3_nt: TGCGCCAGCAGCCCGGGGACAAAGATGGGGCTGCGCAATCAGCCCCAGCATTTT

d_call: .
clone_size: .
v_call: TRBV10-1
cdr3_length: 14
j_call: TRBJ2-7
cdr3_aa: CASSPLGGRTEQYF
cdr3_nt: TGCGCCAGCAGCCCATTGGGGGGTAGGACAGAGCAGTACTTC

d_call: .
clone_size: .
v_call: TRBV10-1
cdr3_length: 14
j_call: TRBJ2-3
cdr3_aa: CASSGPESTDTQYF
cdr3_nt: TGCGCCAGCAGTGGGCCAGAAAGCACAGATACGCAGTATTTT

d_call: .
clone_size: .
v_call: TRBV13
cdr3_length: 14
j_call: TRBJ2-7
cdr3_aa: CASSFRTDSYEQYF
cdr3_nt: TGTGCCAGCAGCTTTCGGACCGACTCCTACGAGCAGTACTTC

d_call: .
clone_size: .
v_call: TRBV6-6
cdr3_length: 14
j_call: TRBJ1-1
cdr3_aa: CASSYSTANTEAFF
cdr3_nt: TGTGCCAGCAGTTACTCGACAGCTAACACTGAAGCTTTCTTT

d_call: .
clone_size: .
v_call: TRBV6-5
cdr3_length: 15
j_call: TRBJ2-3
cdr3_aa: CASSPSPTGVNTQYF
cdr3_nt: TGTGCCAGCAGCCCCTCCCCTACGGGGGTGAATACGCAGTATTTT

d_call: .
clone_size: .
v_call: TRBV4-2
cdr3_length: 15
j_call: TRBJ1-6
cdr3_aa: CASSQVEGANSPLHF
cdr3_nt: TGTGCCAGCAGCCAAGTCGAAGGGGCCAATTCACCCCTCCACTTT

d_call: .
clone_size: .
v_call: TRBV7-8
cdr3_length: 15
j_call: TRBJ2-2
cdr3_aa: CASSFSPGTTGELFF
cdr3_nt: TGTGCCAGCAGCTTTTCTCCAGGGACCACCGGGGAGCTGTTTTTT

d_call: TRBD2
clone_size: few
v_call: TRBV28
cdr3_length: 15
j_call: TRBJ2-7
cdr3_aa: CASRWGLAGVGEQYF
cdr3_nt: TGTGCCAGCAGGTGGGGACTAGCGGGAGTGGGGGAGCAGTACTTC

d_call: TRBD2
clone_size: .
v_call: TRBV5-1
cdr3_length: 20
j_call: TRBJ2-3
cdr3_aa: CASSFRPIGLAGAVGDTQYF
cdr3_nt: TGCGCCAGCAGCTTCAGACCAATTGGACTAGCGGGAGCTGTGGGAGATACGCAGTATTTT

d_call: TRBD1
clone_size: .
v_call: TRBV11-2
cdr3_length: 15
j_call: TRBJ1-5
cdr3_aa: CASSLGPQGDQPQHF
cdr3_nt: TGTGCCAGCAGCTTAGGTCCACAGGGGGACCAGCCCCAGCATTTT

d_call: TRBD1
clone_size: few
v_call: TRBV9
cdr3_length: 15
j_call: TRBJ1-6
cdr3_aa: CASSARDREGSPLHF
cdr3_nt: TGTGCCAGCAGCGCCCGGGACAGGGAGGGATCACCCCTCCACTTT

d_call: .
clone_size: once
v_call: TRBV11-2
cdr3_length: 16
j_call: TRBJ2-3
cdr3_aa: CASSLGRVRYTDTQYF
cdr3_nt: TGTGCCAGCAGCTTAGGACGGGTCCGCTACACAGATACGCAGTATTTT

d_call: .
clone_size: .
v_call: TRBV5-8
cdr3_length: 15
j_call: TRBJ2-1
cdr3_aa: CASSLLGGLYNEQFF
cdr3_nt: TGTGCCAGCAGCTTGTTGGGGGGCCTCTACAATGAGCAGTTCTTC

d_call: TRBD1
clone_size: once
v_call: TRBV11-2
cdr3_length: 15
j_call: TRBJ1-4
cdr3_aa: CASSGRQGTGEKLFF
cdr3_nt: TGTGCCAGCAGCGGACGACAGGGGACGGGGGAAAAACTGTTTTTT

d_call: .
clone_size: .
v_call: TRBV7-9
cdr3_length: 14
j_call: TRBJ2-1
cdr3_aa: CASSLWQENNEQFF
cdr3_nt: TGTGCCAGCAGCTTATGGCAAGAAAACAATGAGCAGTTCTTC

d_call: .
clone_size: .
v_call: TRBV5-6
cdr3_length: 14
j_call: TRBJ1-1
cdr3_aa: CASSFFSLNTEAFF
cdr3_nt: TGTGCCAGCAGCTTTTTTAGTCTGAACACTGAAGCTTTCTTT

d_call: .
clone_size: once
v_call: TRBV29-1
cdr3_length: 13
j_call: TRBJ1-1
cdr3_aa: CSVRDPLRTEAFF
cdr3_nt: TGCAGCGTCCGGGATCCTCTGCGGACTGAAGCTTTCTTT

d_call: .
clone_size: .
v_call: TRBV28
cdr3_length: 12
j_call: TRBJ1-1
cdr3_aa: CASSQLNTEAFF
cdr3_nt: TGTGCCAGCAGTCAGTTGAACACTGAAGCTTTCTTT

d_call: .
clone_size: .
v_call: TRBV30
cdr3_length: 13
j_call: TRBJ2-2
cdr3_aa: CAWRHLSIGELFF
cdr3_nt: TGTGCCTGGAGACATTTGAGCATCGGGGAGCTGTTTTTT

d_call: TRBD1
clone_size: few
v_call: TRBV7-9
cdr3_length: 17
j_call: TRBJ1-5
cdr3_aa: CASSLGGTGPYNQPQHF
cdr3_nt: TGTGCCAGCAGCTTAGGTGGGACAGGCCCGTACAATCAGCCCCAGCATTTT

d_call: .
clone_size: .
v_call: TRBV19
cdr3_length: 14
j_call: TRBJ2-5
cdr3_aa: CASRTGQRGETQYF
cdr3_nt: TGTGCCAGTAGGACCGGGCAACGGGGTGAGACCCAGTACTTC

d_call: .
clone_size: .
v_call: TRBV5-6
cdr3_length: 11
j_call: TRBJ2-7
cdr3_aa: CASSLDYEQYF
cdr3_nt: TGTGCCAGCAGCTTGGACTACGAGCAGTACTTC

d_call: TRBD2
clone_size: .
v_call: TRBV6-5
cdr3_length: 14
j_call: TRBJ2-7
cdr3_aa: CASSYFGLATEQYF
cdr3_nt: TGTGCCAGCAGTTATTTTGGACTAGCGACCGAGCAGTACTTC

d_call: .
clone_size: .
v_call: TRBV27
cdr3_length: 15
j_call: TRBJ1-6
cdr3_aa: CASSLQGRGGSPLHF
cdr3_nt: TGTGCCAGCAGTTTACAAGGGAGAGGAGGATCACCCCTCCACTTT

d_call: .
clone_size: once
v_call: TRBV4-2
cdr3_length: 14
j_call: TRBJ2-5
cdr3_aa: CASSRQGGTETQYF
cdr3_nt: TGTGCCAGCAGCCGACAGGGAGGGACAGAGACCCAGTACTTC

d_call: .
clone_size: once
v_call: TRBV2
cdr3_length: 15
j_call: TRBJ1-6
cdr3_aa: CASSSEGAYNSPLHF
cdr3_nt: TGTGCCAGCAGCTCGGAGGGGGCCTATAATTCACCCCTCCACTTT

d_call: TRBD1
clone_size: .
v_call: TRBV9
cdr3_length: 16
j_call: TRBJ1-1
cdr3_aa: CASSVGGTGVDSEAFF
cdr3_nt: TGTGCCAGCAGCGTAGGCGGGACAGGGGTCGACTCTGAAGCTTTCTTT

d_call: .
clone_size: .
v_call: TRBV25-1
cdr3_length: 16
j_call: TRBJ1-3
cdr3_aa: CASSLLGAYSGNTIYF
cdr3_nt: TGTGCCAGCAGCTTACTTGGGGCCTACTCTGGAAACACCATATATTTT

d_call: .
clone_size: .
v_call: TRBV2
cdr3_length: 12
j_call: TRBJ2-7
cdr3_aa: CASSDVAYEQYF
cdr3_nt: TGTGCCAGCAGTGATGTGGCCTACGAGCAGTACTTC

d_call: .
clone_size: .
v_call: TRBV19
cdr3_length: 18
j_call: TRBJ1-5
cdr3_aa: CASSPQRGGAGSNQPQHF
cdr3_nt: TGTGCCAGTAGTCCCCAAAGGGGGGGGGCTGGGAGCAATCAGCCCCAGCATTTT

d_call: .
clone_size: .
v_call: TRBV5-1
cdr3_length: 16
j_call: TRBJ1-4
cdr3_aa: CASSIGQALGNEKLFF
cdr3_nt: TGCGCCAGCAGCATCGGACAAGCCTTGGGGAATGAAAAACTGTTTTTT

d_call: TRBD2
clone_size: .
v_call: TRBV7-2
cdr3_length: 16
j_call: TRBJ2-7
cdr3_aa: CASSRKGTSGMNEQYF
cdr3_nt: TGTGCCAGCAGCCGAAAAGGGACTAGCGGGATGAACGAGCAGTACTTC

d_call: .
clone_size: once
v_call: TRBV28
cdr3_length: 15
j_call: TRBJ1-5
cdr3_aa: CASSFTVSLNQPQHF
cdr3_nt: TGTGCCAGCAGTTTTACAGTGAGCCTAAATCAGCCCCAGCATTTT